This T cell receptor (beta chain) was sequenced during a study of T cell changes during pregnancy in multiple sclerosis. The CDR3 is 14 amino acids. Trimming removed 2 bases from V and 6 bases from J, with 11 bases in between. Germline CDR1 and CDR2: MNHNS and SASEGT. Sequenced by immunoSEQ multiplex PCR; TCRdb stores in-frame clones only, minus some. The sample holds 95,000 to 100,000 clones, about 91% seen once. The V and J genes are TRBV6-1 and TRBJ1-3; TRBD1 is a possible D gene (5 bases). The input for sequencing was peripheral blood, taken in the second trimester of pregnancy. This TCR was recovered from a female donor with multiple sclerosis, enrolled in a pregnancy study. In DNA form, the CDR3 reads TGTGCCAGCAGTGAACAGGGTTTGGAAAACACCATATATTTT. It is translated as CASSEQGLENTIYF.